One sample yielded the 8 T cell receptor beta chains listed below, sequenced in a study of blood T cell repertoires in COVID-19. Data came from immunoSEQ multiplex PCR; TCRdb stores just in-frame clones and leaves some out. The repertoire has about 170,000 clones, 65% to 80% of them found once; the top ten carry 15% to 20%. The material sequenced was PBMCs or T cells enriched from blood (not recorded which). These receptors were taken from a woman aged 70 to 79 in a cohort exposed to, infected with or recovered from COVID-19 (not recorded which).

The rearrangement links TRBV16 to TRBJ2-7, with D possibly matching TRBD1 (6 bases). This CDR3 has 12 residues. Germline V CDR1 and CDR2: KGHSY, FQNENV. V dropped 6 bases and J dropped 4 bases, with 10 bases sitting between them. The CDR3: CASSWGRYEQYF. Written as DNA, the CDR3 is TGTGCCAGCAGTTGGGGGCGTTACGAGCAGTACTTC.

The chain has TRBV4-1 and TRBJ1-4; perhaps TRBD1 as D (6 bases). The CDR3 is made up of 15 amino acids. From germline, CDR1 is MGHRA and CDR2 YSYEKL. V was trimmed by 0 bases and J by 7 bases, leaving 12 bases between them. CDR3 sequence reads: CASSQEGGRGEKLFF. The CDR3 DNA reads TGCGCCAGCAGCCAAGAGGGGGGGCGGGGTGAAAAACTGTTTTTT.

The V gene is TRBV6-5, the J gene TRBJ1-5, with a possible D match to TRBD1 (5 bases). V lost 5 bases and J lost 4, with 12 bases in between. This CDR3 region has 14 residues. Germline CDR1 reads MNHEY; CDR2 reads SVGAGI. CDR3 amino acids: CASSQRQHNQPQHF. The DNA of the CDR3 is TGTGCCAGCAGTCAGCGACAGCATAATCAGCCCCAGCATTTT.

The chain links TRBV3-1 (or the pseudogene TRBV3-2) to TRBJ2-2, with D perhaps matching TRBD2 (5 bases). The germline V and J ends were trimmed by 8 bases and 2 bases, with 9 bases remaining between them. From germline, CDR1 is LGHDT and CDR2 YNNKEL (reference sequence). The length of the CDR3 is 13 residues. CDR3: CASLRVNTGELFF. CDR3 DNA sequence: TGTGCCAGCTTGCGGGTAAACACCGGGGAGCTGTTTTTT.

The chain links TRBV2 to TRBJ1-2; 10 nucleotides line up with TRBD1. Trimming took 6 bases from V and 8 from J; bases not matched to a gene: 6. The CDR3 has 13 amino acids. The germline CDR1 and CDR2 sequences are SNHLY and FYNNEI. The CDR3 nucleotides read TGTGCCAGCAGACCCGGGACAGGGGACGGCTACACCTTC. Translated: CASRPGTGDGYTF. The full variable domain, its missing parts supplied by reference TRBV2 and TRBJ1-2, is EPEVTQTPSHQVTQMGQEVILRCVPISNHLYFYWYRQILGQKVEFLVSFYNNEISEKSEIFDDQFSVERPDGSNFTLKIRSTKLEDSAMYFCASRPGTGDGYTFGSGTRLTVV.

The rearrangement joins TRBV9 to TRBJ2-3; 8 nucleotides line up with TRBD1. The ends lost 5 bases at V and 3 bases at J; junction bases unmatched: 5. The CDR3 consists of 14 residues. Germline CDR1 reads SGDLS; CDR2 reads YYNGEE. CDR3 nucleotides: TGTGCCAGCAGTGGGACAGGCCTAACAGATACGCAGTATTTT. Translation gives CASSGTGLTDTQYF.

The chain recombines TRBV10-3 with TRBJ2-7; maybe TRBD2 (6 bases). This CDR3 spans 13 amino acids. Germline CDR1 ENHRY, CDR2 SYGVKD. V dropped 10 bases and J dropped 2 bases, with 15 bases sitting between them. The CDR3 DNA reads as TGTGCCACCTCGAGGTCGGGGGCCTACGAGCAGTACTTC. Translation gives CATSRSGAYEQYF.

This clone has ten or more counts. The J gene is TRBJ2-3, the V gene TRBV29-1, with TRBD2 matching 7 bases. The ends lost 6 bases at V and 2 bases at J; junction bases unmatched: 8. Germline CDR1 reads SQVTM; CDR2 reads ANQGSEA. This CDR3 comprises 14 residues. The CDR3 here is CSVWTRGATDTQYF. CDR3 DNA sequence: TGCAGCGTATGGACTAGAGGGGCCACAGATACGCAGTATTTT.